This T cell receptor (beta chain) stems from a study of tumor-infiltrating lymphocytes in localized non-small cell lung cancer. Study details: The cohort mixed smokers and never-smokers, several histologies, and some post-neoadjuvant-chemotherapy samples.

Concerning this clone: Its target is unknown.

Sequenced by immunoSEQ multiplex PCR; TCRdb stores in-frame clones only, minus some. Among under 8,500 clones listed, 74% were seen once. Study results and limitations: TCRbeta sequencing showed higher T cell infiltration in tumors than uninvolved lung. Only some patients had TCR sequencing, depending on available tissue.

This CDR3 has 15 amino acids. Trimming took off 8 bases at V and 4 bases at J, with 19 bases between the two ends. The germline CDR1 and CDR2 sequences are MNHNY and SVGAGI (reference sequence). Sequencing input: uninvolved lung tissue not adjacent to the tumor. The receptor was isolated from a human donor with non-small cell lung cancer. J is TRBJ2-3 and V is TRBV6-6; D unclear. The CDR3 sequence is CASFSYGPQADTQYF. The CDR3 DNA reads as TGTGCCAGCTTCTCTTACGGCCCTCAGGCAGATACGCAGTATTTT.